This note documents a single TCR beta chain sequence. Original processing notes: Amplifying reference gene primers gave estimates of nucleated cell counts. Sequencing used immunoSEQ multiplex PCR; TCRdb keeps in-frame clones, though not all of them. V, J and clone size are those of that table, while D and trimming were read from the DNA. The sample lists about 200,000 clones, 85% occurring once. This record comes from a study of blood T cell repertoires in COVID-19. Germline CDR1 is LNHDA and CDR2 is SQIVND (reference sequence). The germline V and J ends were trimmed by 3 bases and 1 base, with 16 bases remaining between them. The CDR3 sequence is 17 residues long.

The source material was PBMCs or T cells enriched from blood (not recorded which). The V and J genes are TRBV19 and TRBJ1-5, with a weak D call TRBD1 (5 bases). The sequence came from a man aged 35 to 55 who had recovered from COVID-19. The CDR3 nucleotides are TGTGCCAGTAGTATCTCGAGACAGCGTATCAGCAATCAGCCCCAGCATTTT. Amino acids: CASSISRQRISNQPQHF.